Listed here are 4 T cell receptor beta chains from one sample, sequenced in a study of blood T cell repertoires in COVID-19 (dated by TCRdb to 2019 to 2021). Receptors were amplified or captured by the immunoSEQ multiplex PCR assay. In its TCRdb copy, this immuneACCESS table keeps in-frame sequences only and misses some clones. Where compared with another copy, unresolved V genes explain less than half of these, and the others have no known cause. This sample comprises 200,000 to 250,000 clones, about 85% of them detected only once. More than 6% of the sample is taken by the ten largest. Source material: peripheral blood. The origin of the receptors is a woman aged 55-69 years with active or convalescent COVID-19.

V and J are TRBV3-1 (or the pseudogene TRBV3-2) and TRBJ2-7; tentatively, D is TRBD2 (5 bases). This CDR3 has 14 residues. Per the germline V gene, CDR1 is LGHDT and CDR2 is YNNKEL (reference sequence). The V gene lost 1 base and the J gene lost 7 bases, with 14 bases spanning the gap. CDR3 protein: CASSQGLRGLEQYF. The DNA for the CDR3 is TGTGCCAGCAGCCAAGGACTACGGGGTTTAGAGCAGTACTTC.

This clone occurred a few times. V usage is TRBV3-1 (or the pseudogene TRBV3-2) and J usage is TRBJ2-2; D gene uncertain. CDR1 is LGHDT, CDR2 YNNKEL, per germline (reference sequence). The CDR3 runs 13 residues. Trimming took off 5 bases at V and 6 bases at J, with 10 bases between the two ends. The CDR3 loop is CASSVAGPGELFF. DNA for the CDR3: TGTGCCAGCAGCGTCGCAGGTCCCGGGGAGCTGTTTTTT.

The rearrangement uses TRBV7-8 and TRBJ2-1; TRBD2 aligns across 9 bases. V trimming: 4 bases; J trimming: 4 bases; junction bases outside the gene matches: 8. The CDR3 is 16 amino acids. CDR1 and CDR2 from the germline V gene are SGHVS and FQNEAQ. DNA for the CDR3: TGTGCCAGCAGCTCCCCCCTAGCGGGACTTTACAATGAGCAGTTCTTC. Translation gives CASSSPLAGLYNEQFF. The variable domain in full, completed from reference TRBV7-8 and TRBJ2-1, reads GAGVSQSPRYKVAKRGQDVALRCDPISGHVSLFWYQQALGQGPEFLTYFQNEAQLDKSGLPSDRFFAERPEGSVSTLKIQRTQQEDSAVYLCASSSPLAGLYNEQFFGPGTRLTVL.

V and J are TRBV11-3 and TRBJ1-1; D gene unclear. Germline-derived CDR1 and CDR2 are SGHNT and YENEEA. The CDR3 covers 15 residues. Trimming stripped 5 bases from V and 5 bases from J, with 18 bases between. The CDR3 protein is CASSPYEGGSTEAFF. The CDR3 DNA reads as TGTGCCAGCAGCCCCTATGAGGGCGGTAGTACTGAAGCTTTCTTT.